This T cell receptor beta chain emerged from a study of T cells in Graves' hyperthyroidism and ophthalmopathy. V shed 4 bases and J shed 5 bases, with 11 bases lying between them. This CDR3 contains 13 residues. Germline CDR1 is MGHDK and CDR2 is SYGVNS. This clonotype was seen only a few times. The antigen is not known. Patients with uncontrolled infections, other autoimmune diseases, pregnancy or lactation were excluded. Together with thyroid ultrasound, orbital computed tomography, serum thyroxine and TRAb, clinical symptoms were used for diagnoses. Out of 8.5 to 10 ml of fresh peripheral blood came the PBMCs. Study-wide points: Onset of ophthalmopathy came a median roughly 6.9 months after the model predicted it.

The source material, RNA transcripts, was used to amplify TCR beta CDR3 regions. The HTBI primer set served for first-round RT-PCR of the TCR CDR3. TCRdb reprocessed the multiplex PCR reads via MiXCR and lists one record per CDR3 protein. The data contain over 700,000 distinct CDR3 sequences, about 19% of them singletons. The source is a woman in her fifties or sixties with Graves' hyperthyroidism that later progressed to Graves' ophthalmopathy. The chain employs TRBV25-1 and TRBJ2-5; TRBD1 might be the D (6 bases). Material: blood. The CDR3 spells CASSGGGGETQYF. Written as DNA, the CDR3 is TGTGCCAGCAGTGGAGGGGGTGGGGAGACCCAGTACTTC.